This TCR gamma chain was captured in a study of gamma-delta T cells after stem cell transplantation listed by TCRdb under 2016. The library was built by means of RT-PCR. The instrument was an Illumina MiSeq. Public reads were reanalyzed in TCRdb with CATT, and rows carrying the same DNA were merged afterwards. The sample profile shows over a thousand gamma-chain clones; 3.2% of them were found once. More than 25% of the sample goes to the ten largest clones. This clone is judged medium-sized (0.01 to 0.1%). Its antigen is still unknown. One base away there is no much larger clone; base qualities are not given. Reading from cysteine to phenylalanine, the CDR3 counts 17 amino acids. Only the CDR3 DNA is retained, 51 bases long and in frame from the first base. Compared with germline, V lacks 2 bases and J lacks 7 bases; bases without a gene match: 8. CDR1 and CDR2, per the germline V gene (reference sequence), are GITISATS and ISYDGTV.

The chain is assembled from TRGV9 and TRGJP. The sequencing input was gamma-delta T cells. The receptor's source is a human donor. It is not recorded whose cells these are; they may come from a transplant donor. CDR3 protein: CALWEELKELGKKIKVF. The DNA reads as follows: TGTGCCTTGTGGGAGGAGCTCAAGGAGTTGGGCAAAAAAATCAAGGTATTT.